This TCR beta chain was recorded in a study of T cell repertoires in MIS-A myocarditis. Assay: immunoSEQ multiplex PCR; the TCRdb copy retains only in-frame clones and omits some. The table includes 15,000 or so clones, 74% detected once. Germline V CDR1 and CDR2: SEHNR, FQNEAQ (reference sequence). V shed 5 bases and J shed 8 bases, with 6 bases lying between them. This CDR3 comprises 10 residues. The sample comprised left ventricle heart tissue obtained at autopsy. The V and J genes are TRBV7-9 and TRBJ1-2, with unresolved D. This sequence was found in a man younger than 30 with fulminant myocarditis from multisystem inflammatory syndrome in adults (MIS-A) after COVID-19. The CDR3 protein is CASSLRGYTF. The DNA for the CDR3 is TGTGCCAGCAGCCTCCGGGGCTACACCTTC.